This T cell receptor beta chain was identified during a study of T-cell memory formation after mild COVID-19. Whole-study findings and limits: Memory sampled before infection contained some responding clones, suggesting cross-reactive memory joined.

TCRdb re-called the 5' RACE reads through MiXCR, storing one row per CDR3 protein. Of roughly 250,000 distinct CDR3 sequences listed, roughly a sixth are singletons. J lost 4 bases, V lost 6 bases, and 10 bases had no gene match. Germline V gene lookup returns CDR1 SQVTM and CDR2 ANQGSEA. This CDR3 contains 15 residues. This clonotype was recorded at least ten times. Its target is unknown. The sequencing input was PBMCs or a T cell subset sorted from them (not recorded which). The gene calls are TRBV29-1 and TRBJ2-5; 11 nucleotides match TRBD2. The clonotype comes from a man aged 18 to 35 who had mild COVID-19 (a few samples of this study predate the infection). Cell type and time point are not known. This CDR3 is CSVPGLAGGGETQYF. The CDR3, as DNA: TGCAGCGTCCCCGGGCTAGCGGGGGGAGGAGAGACCCAGTACTTC.